A selection of T cell receptor beta chains follows, all from one sample in a study of T cell responses to AZD1222 COVID-19 vaccine. TCRdb's copy holds only in-frame clones and misses some; the assay was immunoSEQ multiplex PCR. The sample has 80,000 to 100,000 clones; approximately 90% are singletons. The sequenced sample was peripheral blood, obtained 28 days after the second AZD1222 dose. Every receptor here comes from an adult who received the AZD1222 COVID-19 vaccine. Each CDR3 is given with its conserved first and last residue. The D gene is left open where the match is weak. Clone size, where shown, is once, few, many, or a class for clones that have expanded.

>TRBV6-5|14|TRBJ2-7|-|few
TGTGCCAGCAGTCAGGACAGCTGGTGGGGGGAGCAGTACTTC
CASSQDSWWGEQYF
>TRBV11-2|14|TRBJ2-7|-|-
TGTGCCAGCAGCTTACTCGGTCTAGCGACCGAGCAGTACTTC
CASSLLGLATEQYF
>TRBV4-2|12|TRBJ1-1|-|-
TGTGCCAGCAGTTGGGGTGGCACTGAAGCTTTCTTT
CASSWGGTEAFF
>TRBV24-1|12|TRBJ1-2|-|once
TGTGCCACCAGTGATGAGGGGTACGGCTACACCTTC
CATSDEGYGYTF
>TRBV29-1|12|TRBJ1-2|-|-
TGCAGCGTTCGGACCTCACAGTGGGGCTACACCTTC
CSVRTSQWGYTF
>TRBV6-5|14|TRBJ1-2|-|-
TGTGCCAGCAGTCTTTCCCCGGCAGACTATGGCTACACCTTC
CASSLSPADYGYTF
>TRBV30|13|TRBJ2-5|-|-
TGTGCCTGGAGTGGCCTAGATACGGAGACCCAGTACTTC
CAWSGLDTETQYF
>TRBV9|16|TRBJ2-7|TRBD2|-
TGTGCCAGCAGCCTATCGACCGGGACTAGCTCCGACGAGCAGTACTTC
CASSLSTGTSSDEQYF
>TRBV28|15|TRBJ2-7|TRBD2|-
TGTGCCAGCAGTTTATCGGCTAGCGGGTTCTATGGGCAGTACTTC
CASSLSASGFYGQYF
>TRBV6-1|11|TRBJ2-1|-|-
TGTGCCAGCAGTGAAGCCCGTGGGCAGTTCTTC
CASSEARGQFF
>TRBV5-5|15|TRBJ1-2|-|-
TGTGCCAGCAGCTTGGGGGCCGATCCGGACCATGGCTACACCTTC
CASSLGADPDHGYTF
>TRBV27|13|TRBJ2-3|-|-
TGTGCCAGCAGGCGACAGACTACAGATACGCAGTATTTT
CASRRQTTDTQYF
>TRBV18|14|TRBJ1-1|-|-
TGTGCCAGCTCACCCGACAGTTCCCTCACTGAAGCTTTCTTT
CASSPDSSLTEAFF
>TRBV19|15|TRBJ1-5|-|few
TGTGCCAGTAGTATGGACGGGCCAGCCTATCAGCCCCAGCATTTT
CASSMDGPAYQPQHF
>TRBV12-3/TRBV12-4|12|TRBJ1-4|-|-
TGTGCCAGCAGCTCAGGGAGAGGGAAACTGTTTTTT
CASSSGRGKLFF